Listed here are 5 T cell receptor beta chains from one sample, sequenced in a study of T cell repertoires in cytomegalovirus infection. TCRdb called the reads again in MiXCR, with one record for every CDR3 protein. The sample consists of around 310,000 distinct CDR3 sequences, 15% to 20% of them appearing once. Material for sequencing was PBMCs. The receptors originated from a human donor in good health (CMV status not recorded). Some clones in this sample may be carry-over from other donors' samples.

The chain combines TRBV19 with TRBJ1-1; 9 nucleotides align to TRBD1. CDR1 is LNHDA, CDR2 SQIVND, per germline (reference sequence). The CDR3 has 14 amino acids. With 6 bases clipped from V and 5 bases from J, the junction kept 7 bases outside the gene matches. CDR3 loop: CASRLTGGYTEAFF. The CDR3 DNA sequence: TGTGCCAGTAGACTGACAGGGGGGTATACTGAAGCTTTCTTT.

This clonotype was found many times. This chain links TRBV7-8 with TRBJ2-5; no clear D. Germline V gives CDR1 SGHVS, CDR2 FQNEAQ. Between the trimmed V and J ends, which lost 4 bases and 7 bases, there was a span of 19 bases. This CDR3 spans 15 amino acids. CDR3 in amino acids: CASSSPASNFGTQYF. DNA of the CDR3: TGTGCCAGCAGCTCCCCGGCCAGCAACTTCGGGACCCAGTACTTC.

The rearrangement uses TRBV2 and TRBJ1-1; 11 nucleotides align to TRBD1. Germline V lookup: CDR1 SNHLY, CDR2 FYNNEI. This CDR3 is 13 amino acids long. Trimming took 5 bases from V and 6 from J; bases not matched to a gene: 2. CDR3 region: CASSMGQGAEAFF. CDR3 DNA sequence: TGTGCCAGCAGTATGGGACAGGGGGCTGAAGCTTTCTTT.

The gene calls are TRBV11-2 and TRBJ1-2; no firm D call. Deletions cut 4 bases from V and 4 bases from J, with 13 bases between. The CDR3 is made up of 14 amino acids. The germline V gene has CDR1 SGHAT and CDR2 FQNNGV. The CDR3, as DNA: TGTGCCAGCAGCTCGACGACCTATGGCTATGGCTACACCTTC. The encoded protein is CASSSTTYGYGYTF.

The genes are TRBV2 and TRBJ2-7; 9 bases align to TRBD1. This CDR3 has 15 residues. CDR1 is SNHLY, CDR2 FYNNEI, per germline. With 6 bases clipped from V and 4 bases from J, the junction kept 10 bases outside the gene matches. CDR3 residues: CASRLTGTGLYEQYF. CDR3 in DNA: TGTGCCAGCAGATTGACCGGGACAGGGTTGTACGAGCAGTACTTC.